This record concerns one T cell receptor (beta chain) sequence. The antigen is not known. The source of the sample is a study of T cell responses to AZD1222 COVID-19 vaccine. Findings and limits, study-wide: The sample set comprised mostly white British donors with more females, and clonal diversity was possibly underestimated.

CDR3 length: 15 amino acids. The junction had 5 bases not matched to a gene; V was cut back by 7 bases and J by 2 bases. Germline V gene sequence: CDR1 MNHEY, CDR2 SVGAGI. TCRdb keeps only in-frame clones here, not all; method: immunoSEQ multiplex PCR. This sample has 90,000 to 120,000 clones, with 90% to 95% found just once. This chain joins TRBV6-5 and TRBJ1-1; 12 positions match TRBD1. The origin of this receptor is an adult who received the AZD1222 COVID-19 vaccine. The sequencing here drew on peripheral blood, taken 28 days after the second AZD1222 dose. For the CDR3, the DNA is TGTGCCAGCAAGGGACAGGGGGCGGGTAACACTGAAGCTTTCTTT. It encodes CASKGQGAGNTEAFF.